The clone carrying this T cell receptor (beta chain) was seen only once. These data are taken from a study of T cell responses to AZD1222 COVID-19 vaccine. The ends lost 5 bases at V and 2 bases at J; junction bases unmatched: 5. The germline gives CDR1 MGHRA, CDR2 YSYEKL. The CDR3 extends over 15 amino acids. Data came from immunoSEQ multiplex PCR; TCRdb stores just in-frame clones and leaves some out. The sample lists 85,000 to 90,000 clones, roughly 90% occurring once. The sample in question was peripheral blood, obtained on day 0 of AZD1222 vaccination. The sequence was obtained from an adult in good health. The chain links TRBV4-1 to TRBJ1-5; 8 positions match TRBD1. The DNA of the CDR3 is TGCGCCAGCAGCTCAGGACAGGGAGGCAATCAGCCCCAGCATTTT. Protein: CASSSGQGGNQPQHF.